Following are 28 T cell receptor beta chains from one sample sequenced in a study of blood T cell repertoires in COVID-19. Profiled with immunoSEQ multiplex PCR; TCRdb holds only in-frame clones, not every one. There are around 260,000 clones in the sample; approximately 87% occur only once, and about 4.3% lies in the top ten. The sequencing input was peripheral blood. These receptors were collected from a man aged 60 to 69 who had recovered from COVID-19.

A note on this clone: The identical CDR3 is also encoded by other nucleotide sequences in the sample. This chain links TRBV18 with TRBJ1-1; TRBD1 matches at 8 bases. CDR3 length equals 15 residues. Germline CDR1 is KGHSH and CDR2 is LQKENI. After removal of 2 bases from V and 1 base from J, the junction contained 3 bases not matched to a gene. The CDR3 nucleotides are TGTGCCAGCTCACCAAGGACAGGGCCGAACACTGAAGCTTTCTTT. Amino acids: CASSPRTGPNTEAFF.

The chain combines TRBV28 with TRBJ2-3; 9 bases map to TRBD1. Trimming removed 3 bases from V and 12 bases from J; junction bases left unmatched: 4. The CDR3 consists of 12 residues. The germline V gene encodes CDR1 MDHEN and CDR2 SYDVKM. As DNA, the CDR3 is TGTGCCAGCAGTTTGGGGACAGGGCACCAGTATTTT. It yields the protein CASSLGTGHQYF.

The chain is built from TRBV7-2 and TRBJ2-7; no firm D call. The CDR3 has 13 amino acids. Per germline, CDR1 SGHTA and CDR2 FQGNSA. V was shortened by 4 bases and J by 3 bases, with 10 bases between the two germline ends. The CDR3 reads CASSWADYYEQYF. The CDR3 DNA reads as TGTGCCAGCAGCTGGGCAGATTACTACGAGCAGTACTTC.

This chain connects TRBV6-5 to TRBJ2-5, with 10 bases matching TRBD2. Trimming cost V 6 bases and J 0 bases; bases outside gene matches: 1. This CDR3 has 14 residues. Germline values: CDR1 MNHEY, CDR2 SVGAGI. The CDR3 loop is CASRLAGNQETQYF. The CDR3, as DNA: TGTGCCAGCAGACTAGCGGGGAACCAAGAGACCCAGTACTTC.

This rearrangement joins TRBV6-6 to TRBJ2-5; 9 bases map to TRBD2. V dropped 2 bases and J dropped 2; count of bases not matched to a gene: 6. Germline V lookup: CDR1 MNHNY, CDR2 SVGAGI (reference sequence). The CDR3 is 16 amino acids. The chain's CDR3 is CASSYRRGGTQETQYF. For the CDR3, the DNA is TGTGCCAGCAGTTACCGGCGGGGGGGGACACAAGAGACCCAGTACTTC.

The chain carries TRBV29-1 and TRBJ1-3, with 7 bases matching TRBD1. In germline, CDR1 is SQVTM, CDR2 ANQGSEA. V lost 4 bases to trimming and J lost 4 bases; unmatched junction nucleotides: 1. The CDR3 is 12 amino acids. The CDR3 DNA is TGCAGCGTTGTGGGACAGGGAAACACCATATATTTT. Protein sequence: CSVVGQGNTIYF.

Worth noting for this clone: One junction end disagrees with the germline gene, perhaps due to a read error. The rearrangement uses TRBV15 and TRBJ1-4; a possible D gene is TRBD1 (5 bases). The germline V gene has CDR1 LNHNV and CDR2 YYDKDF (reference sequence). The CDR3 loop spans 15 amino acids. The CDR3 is CTTSRPSGGNEKLFF. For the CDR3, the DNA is TGTACCACCAGCAGACCCTCGGGGGGGAATGAAAAACTGTTTTTT.

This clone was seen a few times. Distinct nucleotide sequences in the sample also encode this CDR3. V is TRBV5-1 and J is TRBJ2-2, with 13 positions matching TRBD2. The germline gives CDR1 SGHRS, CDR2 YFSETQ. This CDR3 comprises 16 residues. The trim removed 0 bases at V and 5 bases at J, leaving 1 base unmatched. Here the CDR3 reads CASSLGGLAGTGELFF. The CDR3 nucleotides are TGCGCCAGCAGCTTGGGGGGACTAGCGGGAACCGGGGAGCTGTTTTTT.

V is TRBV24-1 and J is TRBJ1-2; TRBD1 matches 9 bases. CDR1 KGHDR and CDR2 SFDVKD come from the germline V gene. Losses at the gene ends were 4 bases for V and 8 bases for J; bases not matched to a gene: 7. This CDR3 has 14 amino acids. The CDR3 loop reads CATSDAGTGFGYTF. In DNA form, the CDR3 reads TGTGCCACCAGTGACGCCGGGACAGGGTTCGGCTACACCTTC.

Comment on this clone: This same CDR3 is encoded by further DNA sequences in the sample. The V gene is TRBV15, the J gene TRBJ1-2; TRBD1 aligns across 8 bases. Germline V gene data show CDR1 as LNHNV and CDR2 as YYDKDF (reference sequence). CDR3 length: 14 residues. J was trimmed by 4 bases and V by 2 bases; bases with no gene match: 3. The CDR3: CATSRRDRGYGYTF. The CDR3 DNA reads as TGTGCCACCAGCAGAAGAGACAGGGGCTATGGCTACACCTTC.

CDR3 sequence: CASSLVESGANSPLHF. CDR3 coding DNA: TGTGCCAGCAGCTTAGTGGAGTCAGGGGCGAATTCACCCCTCCACTTT. This rearrangement joins TRBV7-2 to TRBJ1-6; possible D gene TRBD1, 6 bases. The CDR3 sequence is 16 residues long. Trimming took off 1 base at V and 7 bases at J, with 14 bases between the two ends. In germline, CDR1 is SGHTA, CDR2 FQGNSA.

This CDR3 is CASSLVSSGSYEQYF. The CDR3 DNA reads as TGTGCCAGCAGTTTAGTCTCTAGCGGGAGCTACGAGCAGTACTTC. The chain is built from TRBV27 and TRBJ2-7; 10 bases fit TRBD2. Trimming removed 2 bases from V and 3 bases from J; junction bases left unmatched: 4. CDR1 and CDR2 from the germline V gene are MNHEY and SMNVEV (reference sequence). CDR3 length: 15 amino acids.

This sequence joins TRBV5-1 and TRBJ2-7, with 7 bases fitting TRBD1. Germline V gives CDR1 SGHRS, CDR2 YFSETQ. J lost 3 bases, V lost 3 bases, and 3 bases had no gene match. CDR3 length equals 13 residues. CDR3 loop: CASSWDSYYEQYF. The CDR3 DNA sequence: TGCGCCAGCAGCTGGGACAGTTACTACGAGCAGTACTTC.

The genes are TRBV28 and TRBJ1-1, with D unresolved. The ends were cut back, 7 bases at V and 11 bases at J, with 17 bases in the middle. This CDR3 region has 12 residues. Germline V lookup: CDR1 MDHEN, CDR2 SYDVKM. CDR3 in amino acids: CASKVPASGAFF. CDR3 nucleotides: TGTGCCAGCAAAGTACCGGCCTCGGGTGCTTTCTTT.

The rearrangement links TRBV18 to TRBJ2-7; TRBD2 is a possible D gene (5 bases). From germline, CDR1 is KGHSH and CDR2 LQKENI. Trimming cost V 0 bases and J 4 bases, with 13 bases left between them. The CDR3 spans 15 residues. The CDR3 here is CASSPPEKRLYEQYF. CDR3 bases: TGTGCCAGCTCACCACCGGAGAAGAGACTATACGAGCAGTACTTC.

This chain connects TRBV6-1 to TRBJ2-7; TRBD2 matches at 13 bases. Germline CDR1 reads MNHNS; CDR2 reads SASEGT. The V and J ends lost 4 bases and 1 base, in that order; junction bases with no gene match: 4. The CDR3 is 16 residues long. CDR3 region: CASSAGTSGISYEQYF. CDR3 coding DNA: TGTGCCAGCAGTGCCGGGACTAGCGGGATTTCCTACGAGCAGTACTTC.

CDR3 loop: CASTSGTGGILSNQPQHF. The CDR3 DNA reads TGTGCCAGCACTAGCGGGACAGGGGGCATACTTAGCAATCAGCCCCAGCATTTT. The chain employs TRBV5-4 and TRBJ1-5; 12 bases agree with TRBD1. CDR3 size: 18 residues. Looked up from germline, CDR1 is SGHNT and CDR2 is YYREEE (reference sequence). V was pared by 6 bases and J by 0 bases, with 10 bases of the junction left unmatched.

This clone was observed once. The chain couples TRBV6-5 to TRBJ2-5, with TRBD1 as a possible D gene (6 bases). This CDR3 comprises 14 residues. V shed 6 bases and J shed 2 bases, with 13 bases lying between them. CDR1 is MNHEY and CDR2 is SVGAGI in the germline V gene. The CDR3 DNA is TGTGCCAGCAGGAGACAGGCCGTACAAGAGACCCAGTACTTC. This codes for CASRRQAVQETQYF.

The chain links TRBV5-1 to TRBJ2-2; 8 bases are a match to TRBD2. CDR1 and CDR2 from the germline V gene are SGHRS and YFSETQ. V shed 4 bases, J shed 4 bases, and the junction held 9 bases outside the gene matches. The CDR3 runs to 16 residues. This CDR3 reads CASSPGGVVVTGELFF. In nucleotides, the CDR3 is TGCGCCAGCAGCCCGGGAGGGGTAGTGGTCACCGGGGAGCTGTTTTTT.

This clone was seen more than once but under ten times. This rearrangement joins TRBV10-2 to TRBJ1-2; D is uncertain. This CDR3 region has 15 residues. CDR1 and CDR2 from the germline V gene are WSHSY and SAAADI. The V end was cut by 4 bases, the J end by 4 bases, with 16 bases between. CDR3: CASSGQSREFYGYTF. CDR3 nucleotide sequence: TGCGCCAGCAGTGGACAAAGCCGGGAGTTCTATGGCTACACCTTC.

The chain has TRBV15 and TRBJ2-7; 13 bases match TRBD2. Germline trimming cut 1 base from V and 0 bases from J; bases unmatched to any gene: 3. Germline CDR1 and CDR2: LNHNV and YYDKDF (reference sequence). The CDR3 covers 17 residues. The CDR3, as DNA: TGTGCCACCAGCAGAGGAGGGACTAGCGGGATCTCCTACGAGCAGTACTTC. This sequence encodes CATSRGGTSGISYEQYF. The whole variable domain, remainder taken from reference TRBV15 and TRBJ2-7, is DAMVIQNPRYQVTQFGKPVTLSCSQTLNHNVMYWYQQKSSQAPKLLFHYYDKDFNNEADTPDNFQSRRPNTSFCFLDIRSPGLGDTAMYLCATSRGGTSGISYEQYFGPGTRLTVT.

CDR3 amino acids: CASSQGTSGGGGGELFF. The CDR3 DNA reads as TGTGCCAGCAGCCAAGGGACTAGCGGGGGAGGCGGCGGGGAGCTGTTTTTT. V gene TRBV3-1 (or the pseudogene TRBV3-2) combines with J gene TRBJ2-2; 13 bases fit TRBD2. V lost 1 base, J lost 7 bases, and 6 bases stayed unmatched. The germline V gene encodes CDR1 LGHDT and CDR2 YNNKEL (reference sequence). The CDR3 contains 17 residues.

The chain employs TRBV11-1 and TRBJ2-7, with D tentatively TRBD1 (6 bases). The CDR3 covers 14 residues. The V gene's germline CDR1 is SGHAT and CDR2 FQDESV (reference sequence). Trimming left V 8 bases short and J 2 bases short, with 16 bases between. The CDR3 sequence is CASAQTGGPYEQYF. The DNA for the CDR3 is TGTGCCAGCGCACAGACAGGCGGACCCTACGAGCAGTACTTC.

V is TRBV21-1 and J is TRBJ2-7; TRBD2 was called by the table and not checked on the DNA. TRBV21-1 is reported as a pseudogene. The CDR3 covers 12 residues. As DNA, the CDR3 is TGTGCCAGCAGAAATGTCGGTGATGAGCAGTACTTC. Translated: CASRNVGDEQYF.

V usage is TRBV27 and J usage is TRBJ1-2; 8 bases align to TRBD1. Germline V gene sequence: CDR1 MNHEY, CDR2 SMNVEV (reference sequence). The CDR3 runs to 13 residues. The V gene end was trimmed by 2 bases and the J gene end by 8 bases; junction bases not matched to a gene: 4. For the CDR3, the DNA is TGTGCCAGCAGTTTACGACAGGGGTTGGGCTACACCTTC. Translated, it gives CASSLRQGLGYTF.

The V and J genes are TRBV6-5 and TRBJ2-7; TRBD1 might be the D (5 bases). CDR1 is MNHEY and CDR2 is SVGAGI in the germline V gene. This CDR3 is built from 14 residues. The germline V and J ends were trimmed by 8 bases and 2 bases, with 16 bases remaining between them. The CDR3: CASDNPRVPYEQYF. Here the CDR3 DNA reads TGTGCCAGCGACAACCCCAGGGTACCCTACGAGCAGTACTTC.

The DNA of the CDR3 is TGCAGTGCTAGTCCAGAAAACCAAGAGACCCAGTACTTC. It yields the protein CSASPENQETQYF. The chain has TRBV20-1 and TRBJ2-5; no definite D call. V shed 3 bases and J shed 0 bases, with 8 bases lying between them. Germline V gene sequence: CDR1 DFQATT, CDR2 SNEGSKA (reference sequence). This CDR3 is 13 amino acids long.

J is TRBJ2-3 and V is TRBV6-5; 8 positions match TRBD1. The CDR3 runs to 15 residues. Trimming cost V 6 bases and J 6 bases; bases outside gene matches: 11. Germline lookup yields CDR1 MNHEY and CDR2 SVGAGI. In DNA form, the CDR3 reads TGTGCCAGCAGCCCAAGCAGGGGGCGTTCGGATACGCAGTATTTT. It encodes CASSPSRGRSDTQYF.